This passage covers 20 T cell receptor beta chains from one sample sequenced in a study of T cells expressing NK-cell markers. TCRdb re-called the 5' RACE reads and gives one entry per CDR3 protein, without DNA. Across around 100,000 distinct CDR3 sequences, the top ten clones capture about a fifth of the sample. The sample taken for sequencing was blood T cells: a sorted CD56 or NKG2C T cell subset, CD4+ or CD8+ T cells, or bulk PBMC T cells (not recorded which). The receptors stem from a woman aged 18 to 75 in good health.

The chain employs TRBV4-3 and TRBJ2-1; TCRdb returns TRBD1, unconfirmable since there is no DNA. Germline-derived CDR1 and CDR2 are LGHNA and YSLEER. This CDR3 has 14 amino acids. The CDR3 here is CASSQDGLGDEQFF.

V and J are TRBV15 and TRBJ2-1. In germline, CDR1 is LNHNV, CDR2 YYDKDF (reference sequence). The CDR3 spans 14 residues. The CDR3 sequence: CATSRDRLVGEQFF. The full variable domain, rest sourced from reference TRBV15 and TRBJ2-1, is DAMVIQNPRYQVTQFGKPVTLSCSQTLNHNVMYWYQQKSSQAPKLLFHYYDKDFNNEADTPDNFQSRRPNTSFCFLDIRSPGLGDTAMYLCATSRDRLVGEQFFGPGTRLTVL.

The V and J genes are TRBV12-3 or TRBV12-4 and TRBJ1-2; the TRBD1 assignment by TCRdb is unverifiable without DNA. This CDR3 is 13 amino acids long. The CDR3 loop is CASHRGTVYGYTF.

The gene calls are TRBV2 and TRBJ2-1; TCRdb outputs TRBD2, but without DNA this stays unchecked. This CDR3 is built from 15 residues. The germline V gene has CDR1 SNHLY and CDR2 FYNNEI. The CDR3 sequence: CASSDGRAIYNEQFF.

The chain has TRBV24-1 and TRBJ2-2; absent DNA, TCRdb's TRBD1 call cannot be checked. CDR1 and CDR2 (germline): KGHDR, SFDVKD. The CDR3 is 16 amino acids. CDR3 sequence: CATSDSTGVDTGELFF.

The CDR3 sequence: CASSHGVNTGELFF. The chain employs TRBV4-3 and TRBJ2-2. Germline V gene data show CDR1 as LGHNA and CDR2 as YSLEER. CDR3 length: 14 amino acids.

The rearrangement links TRBV9 to TRBJ2-1; the TRBD2 assignment by TCRdb is unverifiable without DNA. Per germline, CDR1 SGDLS and CDR2 YYNGEE. CDR3 length equals 16 residues. This chain's CDR3 is CASSPMPLAGGHEQFF. The whole variable domain, remainder taken from reference TRBV9 and TRBJ2-1, is DSGVTQTPKHLITATGQRVTLRCSPRSGDLSVYWYQQSLDQGLQFLIQYYNGEERAKGNILERFSAQQFPDLHSELNLSSLELGDSALYFCASSPMPLAGGHEQFFGPGTRLTVL.

The chain has TRBV19 and TRBJ2-2; TCRdb calls TRBD1, which cannot be checked without DNA. The germline CDR1 and CDR2 sequences are LNHDA and SQIVND (reference sequence). The CDR3 covers 16 residues. The CDR3 loop reads CASSIGTGRWAGELFF.

The rearrangement joins TRBV25-1 to TRBJ2-5. CDR1 and CDR2 from the germline V gene are MGHDK and SYGVNS. CDR3 size: 13 residues. CDR3: CASSESTVETQYF.

The CDR3 here is CASSLPPGSPNTEAFF. The J gene is TRBJ1-1, the V gene TRBV12-3 or TRBV12-4; TCRdb designates TRBD1, a call that cannot be tested without DNA. This CDR3 comprises 16 residues.

The rearrangement joins TRBV4-3 to TRBJ1-1; TCRdb's D gene call, TRBD1, goes unchecked for lack of DNA. Germline CDR1 reads LGHNA; CDR2 reads YSLEER. The CDR3 is 15 residues long. CDR3: CASSHVGQWGTEAFF.

The rearrangement joins TRBV7-8 to TRBJ2-5. Germline V lookup: CDR1 SGHVS, CDR2 FQNEAQ. The CDR3 is made up of 16 amino acids. CDR3 in amino acids: CASSLDLRRWEETQYF.

The V gene is TRBV4-1, the J gene TRBJ1-1. CDR1 MGHRA and CDR2 YSYEKL come from the germline V gene. CDR3 size: 13 residues. CDR3 protein: CASSQEANTEAFF.

V and J are TRBV9 and TRBJ2-6. In germline, CDR1 is SGDLS, CDR2 YYNGEE. The CDR3 spans 16 residues. CDR3 loop: CASSERLHSGANVLTF.

CDR3 residues: CASSLFTYEQYF. The chain employs TRBV5-4 and TRBJ2-7. Germline CDR1 is SGHNT and CDR2 is YYREEE (reference sequence). This CDR3 has 12 amino acids.

The chain combines TRBV12-3 or TRBV12-4 with TRBJ2-1. This CDR3 has 14 residues. The CDR3 spells CASTSAGPYNEQFF.

J is TRBJ1-2 and V is TRBV4-3; TCRdb designates TRBD1, a call that cannot be tested without DNA. The V gene's germline CDR1 is LGHNA and CDR2 YSLEER. The CDR3 has 14 residues. The CDR3 spells CASSQDYRVEGYTF.

The gene calls are TRBV20-1 and TRBJ2-7; absent DNA, TCRdb's TRBD2 call cannot be checked. The CDR3 extends over 17 amino acids. Germline values: CDR1 DFQATT, CDR2 SNEGSKA (reference sequence). CDR3 in amino acids: CSARDGESGRGVYEQYF.

The chain recombines TRBV5-6 with TRBJ2-2; TCRdb reports TRBD1, a call that lacks DNA to check it against. The CDR3 totals 15 residues. Germline V gene lookup returns CDR1 SGHDT and CDR2 YYEEEE. CDR3: CASSSGGGNTGELFF. The whole variable domain, filled in from reference TRBV5-6 and TRBJ2-2, reads DAGVTQSPTHLIKTRGQQVTLRCSPKSGHDTVSWYQQALGQGPQFIFQYYEEEERQRGNFPDRFSGHQFPNYSSELNVNALLLGDSALYLCASSSGGGNTGELFFGEGSRLTVL.

CDR3 in amino acids: CASTPGGTEAFF. V usage is TRBV6-5 and J usage is TRBJ1-1; lacking DNA, the TRBD1 call made by TCRdb goes unchecked. Germline CDR1 and CDR2: MNHEY and SVGAGI. This CDR3 is 12 amino acids long.